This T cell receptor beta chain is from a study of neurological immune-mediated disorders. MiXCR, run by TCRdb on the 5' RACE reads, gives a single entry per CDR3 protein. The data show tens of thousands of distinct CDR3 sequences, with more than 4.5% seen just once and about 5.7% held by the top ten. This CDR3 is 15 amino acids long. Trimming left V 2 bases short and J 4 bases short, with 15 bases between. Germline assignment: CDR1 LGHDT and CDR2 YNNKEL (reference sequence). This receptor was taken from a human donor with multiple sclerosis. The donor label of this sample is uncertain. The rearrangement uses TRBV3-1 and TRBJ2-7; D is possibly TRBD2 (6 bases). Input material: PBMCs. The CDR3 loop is CASSQIGPGRYEQYF. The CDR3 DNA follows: TGTGCCAGCAGCCAAATAGGTCCAGGGAGGTACGAGCAGTACTTC.